This T cell receptor beta chain was captured in a study of cytomegalovirus exposure and HLA in healthy donors. The table lists this clone with a few counts. Antigen unknown. Study outcomes and limitations: TCR beta V- and J-gene trimming was later associated with a missense DCLRE1C variant. Association of some 18,000 TCR beta sequences with HLA alleles was found at 0.05 false discovery rate in a later analysis.

Vbeta (60) and Jbeta (13) primers were used in the PCR. Clones were read by immunoSEQ multiplex PCR, and TCRdb kept only the in-frame ones, dropping some. The top ten clones hold approximately 2.4% of a sample with around 110,000 clones, about 75% of them seen once. This receptor was identified in a man between 40 and 49 years old in good health and CMV-seronegative. Source material: PBMCs.

CDR3 loop: CASSATGINNSPLHF. The CDR3 coding sequence is TGTGCCAGCAGCGCCACAGGTATCAATAATTCACCCCTCCACTTT. V gene TRBV7-9 combines with J gene TRBJ1-6; perhaps TRBD1 as D (5 bases). This CDR3 is built from 15 residues. From germline, CDR1 is SEHNR and CDR2 FQNEAQ (reference sequence). V was trimmed by 5 bases and J by 5 bases, leaving 13 bases between them.